This TCR beta chain was observed in a study of blood T cell repertoires in COVID-19. About the study: The origin of the acute and convalescent COVID-19 samples was the United States, Italy and Spain.

The trim removed 1 base at V and 6 bases at J, leaving 8 bases unmatched. CDR1 is LNHNV, CDR2 YYDKDF, per germline (reference sequence). The CDR3 sequence is 15 residues long. Per the original methods: Nucleated cell number was recorded as an estimate derived from reference gene primer amplification. Generated by immunoSEQ multiplex PCR, the TCRdb table keeps only in-frame clones and is missing some. V and J calls and clone size follow that table, whereas D and trimming were derived from the DNA. The data hold over 30,000 clones, with under 90% observed a single time. The specimen was peripheral blood. The chain recombines TRBV15 with TRBJ1-1, with 7 nucleotides matching TRBD1. This clonotype was obtained from a man between 65 and 79 years old with acute or convalescent COVID-19. Here the CDR3 reads CATSRVATGVAEAFF. CDR3 DNA: TGTGCCACCAGCAGAGTTGCTACAGGGGTGGCTGAAGCTTTCTTT.